One sample yielded the 15 T cell receptor beta chains listed below, sequenced in a study of CD8 T cells in ankylosing spondylitis. TCRdb fed the 5' RACE reads into MiXCR, producing one record per CDR3 protein. The table shows about 360,000 distinct CDR3 sequences, with 20% occurring only once. The sequenced sample was blood, either unsorted or a sorted T cell fraction (not recorded which). The receptors derive from a male donor with ankylosing spondylitis or in good health (not recorded which).

This clonotype appeared a few times. The J gene is TRBJ2-7, the V gene TRBV20-1, with D possibly matching TRBD1 (5 bases). Germline V gene data show CDR1 as DFQATT and CDR2 as SNEGSKA (reference sequence). Trimming pared 6 bases from V and 0 bases from J, leaving 12 bases between. The length of the CDR3 is 13 residues. CDR3 bases: TGCAGTGCCTCGACAGCGAGCTCCTACGAGCAGTACTTC. Translation: CSASTASSYEQYF.

This clonotype has a handful of counts. The chain recombines TRBV6-5 with TRBJ2-2, with TRBD1 as a possible D gene (6 bases). CDR3 length: 17 amino acids. V lost 2 bases and J lost 6, with 19 bases in between. The germline V gene encodes CDR1 MNHEY and CDR2 SVGAGI. In DNA form, the CDR3 reads TGTGCCAGCAGTTACGGACAGCCCGCCGTGGGGGCCGGGGAGCTGTTTTTT. Encoded protein: CASSYGQPAVGAGELFF.

This clonotype was detected only a few times. This sequence joins TRBV7-9 and TRBJ2-1, with D perhaps matching TRBD2 (5 bases). Germline V gene sequence: CDR1 SEHNR, CDR2 FQNEAQ (reference sequence). Trimming removed 10 bases from V and 0 bases from J, with 10 bases in between. The CDR3 sequence is 13 residues long. CDR3 nucleotides: TGTGCCACCCGAGGGAACTCCTACAATGAGCAGTTCTTC. Translating gives CATRGNSYNEQFF. Filled out from reference TRBV7-9 and TRBJ2-1, the complete variable domain reads DTGVSQNPRHKITKRGQNVTFRCDPISEHNRLYWYRQTLGQGPEFLTYFQNEAQLEKSRLLSDRFSAERPKGSFSTLEIQRTEQGDSAMYLCATRGNSYNEQFFGPGTRLTVL.

The chain carries TRBV5-5 and TRBJ2-2; possible D gene TRBD1, 6 bases. The germline CDR1 and CDR2 sequences are SGHKS and YYEKEE (reference sequence). Trimming took off 0 bases at V and 6 bases at J, with 15 bases between the two ends. CDR3 size: 16 residues. CDR3 sequence reads: CASSLDQGWLSGELFF. The CDR3 DNA is TGTGCCAGCAGCTTGGACCAGGGGTGGTTATCCGGGGAGCTGTTTTTT.

This clonotype was seen more than once but under ten times. V gene TRBV28 combines with J gene TRBJ2-1; 7 positions agree with TRBD1. CDR3 length: 14 residues. V shed 3 bases and J 4 bases; nucleotides not matched to a gene: 3. Per the germline V gene, CDR1 is MDHEN and CDR2 is SYDVKM. The CDR3 spells CASSFRDRYNEQFF. CDR3 DNA sequence: TGTGCCAGCAGTTTCCGGGACAGATACAATGAGCAGTTCTTC.

The rearrangement links TRBV5-6 to TRBJ2-7; D is perhaps TRBD2 (5 bases). Germline V gene sequence: CDR1 SGHDT, CDR2 YYEEEE. V lost 0 bases, J lost 4 bases, and 14 bases lay in between. The CDR3 loop spans 15 amino acids. The CDR3 sequence is CASSLGGDLLYEQYF. CDR3 in DNA: TGTGCCAGCAGCTTGGGGGGAGATCTTCTATACGAGCAGTACTTC.

This clonotype was seen a handful of times. The chain employs TRBV20-1 and TRBJ2-4; D is unresolved. Trimming took 6 bases from V and 5 from J, leaving 11 bases between them. Germline V gene lookup returns CDR1 DFQATT and CDR2 SNEGSKA (reference sequence). The CDR3 sequence is 12 residues long. The CDR3 DNA reads TGCAGTGCCGAGGCGGCCCAAAACATTCAGTACTTC. Residues: CSAEAAQNIQYF.

Here the CDR3 DNA reads TGTGCCATCAGTGAGTCTACTAGCGGGGACCCCTACGAGCAGTACTTC. Protein sequence: CAISESTSGDPYEQYF. This chain links TRBV10-3 with TRBJ2-7, with 10 nucleotides matching TRBD2. The CDR3 extends over 16 amino acids. Germline V gene lookup returns CDR1 ENHRY and CDR2 SYGVKD. V lost 0 bases, J lost 2 bases, and 4 bases stayed unmatched.

This chain connects TRBV11-2 to TRBJ2-7; 7 bases map to TRBD2. Germline V gene data show CDR1 as SGHAT and CDR2 as FQNNGV. CDR3 length: 15 residues. With V trimmed by 5 bases and J by 5 bases, 12 bases remained unmatched. The CDR3: CASSRGEHWGNEQYF. The CDR3 nucleotides are TGTGCCAGCAGCCGGGGGGAACATTGGGGCAACGAGCAGTACTTC.

This clonotype was counted at least ten times. V gene TRBV20-1 combines with J gene TRBJ2-7; possibly TRBD1 for D (5 bases). The CDR3 loop spans 13 amino acids. The germline gives CDR1 DFQATT, CDR2 SNEGSKA (reference sequence). The germline V and J ends were trimmed by 1 base and 4 bases, with 11 bases remaining between them. The CDR3 DNA sequence: TGCAGTGCTAGAGGCCCGGACATGTACGAGCAGTACTTC. It codes for CSARGPDMYEQYF.

This chain links TRBV7-9 with TRBJ2-7; 10 bases map to TRBD2. The CDR3 has 16 amino acids. Trimming cost V 0 bases and J 3 bases; bases outside gene matches: 5. Germline CDR1 SEHNR, CDR2 FQNEAQ (reference sequence). The CDR3 is CASSLAGLAGDYEQYF. CDR3 DNA: TGTGCCAGCAGCTTAGCGGGTCTAGCGGGGGACTACGAGCAGTACTTC.

The chain joins TRBV12-3 or TRBV12-4 to TRBJ1-2, with a tentative D call TRBD1 (6 bases). The CDR3 has 13 residues. Trimming took 4 bases from V and 5 from J, leaving 11 bases between them. The CDR3 reads CASSSGGRYGYTF. CDR3 sequence (DNA): TGTGCCAGCAGTTCGGGGGGGCGTTATGGCTACACCTTC.

The chain couples TRBV20-1 to TRBJ2-7; maybe TRBD1 (6 bases). The length of the CDR3 is 13 residues. CDR1 DFQATT and CDR2 SNEGSKA come from the germline V gene (reference sequence). V lost 5 bases and J lost 0, with 11 bases in between. The CDR3 nucleotides are TGCAGTGCTCCGGGACACATCTCCTACGAGCAGTACTTC. It is translated as CSAPGHISYEQYF.

The CDR3 DNA follows: TGTGCCAGCAGCTTACGATTCTGGCTAGCCGACACAGATACGCAGTATTTT. The encoded protein is CASSLRFWLADTDTQYF. The chain has TRBV11-3 and TRBJ2-3; TRBD2 is a possible D gene (5 bases). V was pared by 2 bases and J by 2 bases, with 17 bases between. The germline V gene has CDR1 SGHNT and CDR2 YENEEA. The length of the CDR3 is 17 residues.

This clonotype was found a few times. The gene calls are TRBV12-3 or TRBV12-4 and TRBJ2-3; D is unresolved. Trimming pared 6 bases from V and 3 bases from J, leaving 16 bases between. The CDR3 runs 15 residues. CDR3 bases: TGTGCCAGCAGGTATCGAGCCCATTCAACAGATACGCAGTATTTT. Translation gives CASRYRAHSTDTQYF.